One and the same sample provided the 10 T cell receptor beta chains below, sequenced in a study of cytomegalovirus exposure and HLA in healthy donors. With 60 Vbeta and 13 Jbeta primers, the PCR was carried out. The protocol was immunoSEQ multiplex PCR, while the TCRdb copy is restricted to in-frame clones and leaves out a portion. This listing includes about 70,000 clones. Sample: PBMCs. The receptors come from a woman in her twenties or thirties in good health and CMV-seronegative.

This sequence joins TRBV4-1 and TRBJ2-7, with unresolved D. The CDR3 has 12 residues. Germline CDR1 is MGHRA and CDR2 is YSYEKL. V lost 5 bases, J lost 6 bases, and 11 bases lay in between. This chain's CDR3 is CASSASNSEQYF. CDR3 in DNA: TGCGCCAGCAGCGCTTCCAACTCCGAGCAGTACTTC.

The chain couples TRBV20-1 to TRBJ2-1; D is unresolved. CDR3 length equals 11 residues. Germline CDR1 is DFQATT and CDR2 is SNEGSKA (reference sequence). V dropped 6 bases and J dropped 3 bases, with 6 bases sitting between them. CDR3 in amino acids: CSAPYYNEQFF. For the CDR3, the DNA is TGCAGTGCGCCCTACTACAATGAGCAGTTCTTC.

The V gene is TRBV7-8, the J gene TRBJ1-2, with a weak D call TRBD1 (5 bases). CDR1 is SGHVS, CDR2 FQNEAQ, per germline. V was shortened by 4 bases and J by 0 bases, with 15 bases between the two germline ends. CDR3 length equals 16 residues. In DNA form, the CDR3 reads TGTGCCAGCAGCTATACGGGGGGGTGGGCTAACTATGGCTACACCTTC. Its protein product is CASSYTGGWANYGYTF.

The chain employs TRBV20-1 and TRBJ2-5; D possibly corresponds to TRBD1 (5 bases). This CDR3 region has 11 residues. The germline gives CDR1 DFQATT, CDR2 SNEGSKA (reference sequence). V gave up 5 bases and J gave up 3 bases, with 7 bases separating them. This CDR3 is CSAPQEETQYF. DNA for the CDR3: TGCAGTGCTCCACAGGAAGAGACCCAGTACTTC.

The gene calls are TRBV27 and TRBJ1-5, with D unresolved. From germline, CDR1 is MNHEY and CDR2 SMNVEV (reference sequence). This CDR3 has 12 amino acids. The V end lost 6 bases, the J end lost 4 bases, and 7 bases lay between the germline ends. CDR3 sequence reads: CASSGGNQPQHF. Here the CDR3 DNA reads TGTGCCAGCAGCGGAGGGAATCAGCCCCAGCATTTT.

CDR3 residues: CASSQPGTDTQYF. The CDR3 DNA sequence: TGTGCCAGCAGTCAGCCGGGTACAGATACGCAGTATTTT. The chain links TRBV6-5 to TRBJ2-3; D gene unclear. V lost 5 bases and J 3 bases, leaving 9 bases between the germline ends. Per the germline V gene, CDR1 is MNHEY and CDR2 is SVGAGI. The CDR3 length is 13 residues.

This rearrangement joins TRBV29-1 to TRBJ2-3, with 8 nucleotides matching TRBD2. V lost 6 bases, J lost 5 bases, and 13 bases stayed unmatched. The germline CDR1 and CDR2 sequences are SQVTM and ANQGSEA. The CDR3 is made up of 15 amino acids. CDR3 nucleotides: TGCAGCGTCCCCCGGGTTCCGGGAGGGGAAGATACGCAGTATTTT. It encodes CSVPRVPGGEDTQYF.

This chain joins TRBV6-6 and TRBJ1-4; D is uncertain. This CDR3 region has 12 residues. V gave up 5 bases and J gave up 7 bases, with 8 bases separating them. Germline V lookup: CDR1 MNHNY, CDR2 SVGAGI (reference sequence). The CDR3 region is CASSPRSEKLFF. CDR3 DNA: TGTGCCAGCAGTCCCCGGAGTGAAAAACTGTTTTTT.

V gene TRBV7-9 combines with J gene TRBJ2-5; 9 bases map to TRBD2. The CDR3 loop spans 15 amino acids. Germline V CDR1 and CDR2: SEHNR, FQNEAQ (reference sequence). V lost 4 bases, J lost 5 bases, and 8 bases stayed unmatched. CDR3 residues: CASSSGGLAGETQYF. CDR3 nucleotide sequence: TGTGCCAGCAGCTCGGGGGGACTAGCAGGGGAGACCCAGTACTTC.

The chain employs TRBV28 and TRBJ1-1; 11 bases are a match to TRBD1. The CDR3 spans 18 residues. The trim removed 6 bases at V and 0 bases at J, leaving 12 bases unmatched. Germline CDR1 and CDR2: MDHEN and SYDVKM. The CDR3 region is CASRPPADRGQMNTEAFF. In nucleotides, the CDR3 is TGTGCCAGCAGGCCCCCCGCGGACAGGGGGCAGATGAACACTGAAGCTTTCTTT.